This TCR beta chain was captured in a study of tumor-infiltrating lymphocytes in primary liver carcinoma. The overall study: The patients comprised men and women between the ages of 30 and 69 years.

Reverse transcription of 500 ng total RNA with a constant-region primer produced TCR beta cDNA. Three nested multiplex PCR rounds, a slightly modified ARM-PCR, produced the libraries for TCR beta. Use of TRBV1-TRBV30 forward primers with a C-beta reverse primer characterized the first two PCR rounds, which lasted 10 cycles each. MiXCR, applied by TCRdb to the multiplex PCR reads, yields one record per CDR3 protein. The data show 90,000 to 110,000 distinct CDR3 sequences, 80% to 85% seen once. The CDR3 is made up of 15 amino acids. The germline V gene encodes CDR1 SQVTM and CDR2 ANQGSEA. About this clonotype: One end of the junction varies from germline; a read error may be responsible.

RNA and DNA were co-extracted from roughly 20-30 mg of unsorted bulk tissue. This clonotype was obtained from a middle-aged man with primary liver carcinoma and hepatitis B virus infection. Sequencing input: liver tumor tissue from sampling region 3. Regarding subset: tumor region T3, left-lateral pole. This rearrangement joins TRBV29-1 to TRBJ1-1; perhaps TRBD1 as D (5 bases). Written as DNA, the CDR3 is TGCAGCGTTGCCGGGGACTGGGGCATGAACACTGAAGCCTTCTTT. Translated, it gives CSVAGDWGMNTEAFF.